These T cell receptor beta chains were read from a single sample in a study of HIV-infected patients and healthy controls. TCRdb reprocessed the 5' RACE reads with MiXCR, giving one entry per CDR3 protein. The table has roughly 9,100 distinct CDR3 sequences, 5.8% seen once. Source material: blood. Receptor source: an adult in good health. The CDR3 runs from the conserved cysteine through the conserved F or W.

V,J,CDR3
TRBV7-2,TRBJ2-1,CAGSLRDRGISRNNEQFF
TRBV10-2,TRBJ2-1,CASRESSYNEQFF
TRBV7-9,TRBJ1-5,CASSLGVQPQHF
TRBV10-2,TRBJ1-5,CASRGEGQPQHF
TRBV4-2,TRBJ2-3,CASSLGTSASTDTQYF
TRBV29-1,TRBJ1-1,CSVEEQVNTEAFF
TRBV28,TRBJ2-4,CASSRDLNIQYF
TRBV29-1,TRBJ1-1,CSVGPQGLNTEAFF
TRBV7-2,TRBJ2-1,CASSLEGPRQVYNEQFF
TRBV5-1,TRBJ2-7,CASSWRDSSSYEQYF
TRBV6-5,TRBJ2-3,CASSYSQSTDTQYF
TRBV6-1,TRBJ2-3,CASSEWQSSTDTQYF
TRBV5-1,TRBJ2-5,CASSFVTVLETQYF
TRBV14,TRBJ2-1,CASSPGSHNEQFF